A selection of T cell receptor beta chains follows, all from one sample in a study of blood T cells in healthy people across ages. MiXCR, applied by TCRdb to the 5' RACE reads, yields one record per CDR3 protein. The data show around 800,000 distinct CDR3 sequences, about 62% seen once. The sequencing input was blood. The receptors come from a man aged 30-40 years in good health. Both conserved end residues are part of each CDR3. The D gene is left open where the match is weak. Size tells how often a clone was seen (once, few, many) or the class of an expanded clone, and some rows leave it out.

>TRBJ2-7|NA|TRBD1|TRBV20-1
CSAREALSRRTGDHEQYF
TGCAGTGCTAGAGAGGCGCTTAGTCGTAGGACAGGGGATCACGAGCAGTACTTC
>TRBJ1-2|NA|NA|TRBV27
CASSLSSGGGGYGYTF
TGTGCCAGCAGTTTAAGCTCCGGCGGGGGAGGCTATGGCTACACCTTC
>TRBJ1-6|many|NA|TRBV10-3
CAITTDVYNSPLHF
TGTGCCATCACGACAGATGTTTATAATTCACCCCTCCACTTT
>TRBJ1-5|few|NA|TRBV6-8
CASTGRGCQPQHF
TGTGCCAGCACGGGGAGGGGGTGTCAGCCCCAGCATTTT
>TRBJ2-1|NA|TRBD1|TRBV6-2/TRBV6-3
CASSQQGAGYNEQFF
TGTGCCAGCAGTCAGCAGGGGGCTGGCTACAATGAGCAGTTCTTC
>TRBJ2-7|NA|NA|TRBV6-2/TRBV6-3
CASSTRPIQLWEQYF
TGTGCCAGCAGTACTCGACCTATCCAACTCTGGGAGCAGTACTTC
>TRBJ2-3|few|NA|TRBV7-6
CASSLLAIDATDTQYF
TGTGCCAGCAGCTTATTGGCGATCGATGCCACAGATACGCAGTATTTT
>TRBJ1-2|NA|NA|TRBV6-6
CASTSGTYGYTF
TGTGCCAGCACGTCGGGCACCTATGGCTACACCTTC
>TRBJ2-7|NA|NA|TRBV15
CATSNTQSSYEQYF
TGTGCCACCAGCAATACCCAGAGCTCCTACGAGCAGTACTTC
>TRBJ2-1|NA|TRBD2|TRBV2
CASRLAYYNEQFF
TGTGCCAGCAGACTAGCGTACTACAATGAGCAGTTCTTC
>TRBJ2-5|few|NA|TRBV4-3
CASSQDEGEEETQYF
TGCGCCAGCAGCCAAGATGAGGGGGAGGAAGAGACCCAGTACTTC
>TRBJ2-7|NA|NA|TRBV29-1
CSVERGFEQYF
TGCAGCGTTGAGAGGGGCTTCGAGCAGTACTTC
>TRBJ2-7|many|NA|TRBV5-1
CASSLTGAYEQYF
TGTGCCAGCAGCTTAACCGGGGCATACGAGCAGTACTTC
>TRBJ1-5|few|TRBD1|TRBV9
CASSEGQPYQPQHF
TGTGCCAGCAGCGAGGGACAGCCCTATCAGCCCCAGCATTTT
>TRBJ2-7|few|TRBD2|TRBV12-3/TRBV12-4
CASSSTSGGSHEQYF
TGTGCCAGCAGCTCGACTAGCGGGGGTTCCCACGAGCAGTACTTC
>TRBJ1-2|NA|NA|TRBV10-3
CANHGGGDGYTF
TGTGCCAACCACGGTGGGGGGGATGGCTACACCTTC
>TRBJ1-4|few|TRBD1|TRBV11-2
CASSVDRGGEKLFF
TGTGCCAGCAGCGTGGACAGGGGGGGCGAAAAACTGTTTTTT
>TRBJ2-7|once|TRBD2|TRBV20-1
CSAGEGASYNEQYF
TGCAGTGCTGGGGAGGGTGCCTCCTACAATGAGCAGTACTTC
>TRBJ2-2|NA|TRBD2|TRBV11-2
CASPREGQNTGELFF
TGTGCCAGCCCGAGGGAGGGGCAGAACACCGGGGAGCTGTTTTTT
>TRBJ2-1|few|NA|TRBV3-1
CASSFGAEYNEQFF
TGTGCCAGCAGTTTTGGGGCGGAGTACAATGAGCAGTTCTTC
>TRBJ2-1|NA|TRBD1|TRBV28
CASRGQGGASHEQFF
TGTGCCAGCCGAGGACAGGGGGGTGCAAGCCATGAGCAGTTCTTC
>TRBJ2-7|many|NA|TRBV12-3/TRBV12-4
CASSSSGTYEQYF
TGTGCCAGCAGTTCGTCCGGTACCTACGAGCAGTACTTC
>TRBJ2-3|few|NA|TRBV9
CASSVERTPGTDTQYF
TGTGCCAGCAGCGTAGAGCGGACCCCGGGGACAGATACGCAGTATTTT
>TRBJ2-7|NA|TRBD1|TRBV25-1
CASSAPTGQAYEQYF
TGTGCCAGCAGTGCACCGACAGGACAGGCCTACGAGCAGTACTTC
>TRBJ1-5|once|NA|TRBV29-1
CSVEDEEASNQPQHF
TGCAGCGTTGAAGACGAGGAGGCTAGCAATCAGCCCCAGCATTTT
>TRBJ2-1|NA|NA|TRBV12-3/TRBV12-4
CASSRRILGYRGRNEQFF
TGTGCCAGCAGTAGACGAATTTTGGGGTACCGGGGTCGCAATGAGCAGTTCTTC
>TRBJ2-1|NA|TRBD2|TRBV11-2
CASTLAYSGAYNEQFF
TGTGCCAGCACCTTAGCTTATAGCGGGGCCTACAATGAGCAGTTCTTC
>TRBJ2-4|few|TRBD1|TRBV7-2
CASSAGQGNIQYF
TGTGCCAGCAGCGCCGGACAGGGAAACATTCAGTACTTC
>TRBJ1-2|NA|NA|TRBV9
CASSVSTVNYGYTF
TGTGCCAGCAGCGTAAGTACAGTCAACTATGGCTACACCTTC
>TRBJ2-5|many|TRBD1|TRBV13
CASSSRDRGQETQYF
TGTGCCAGCAGCTCCCGGGACAGGGGGCAAGAGACCCAGTACTTC
>TRBJ2-7|NA|NA|TRBV7-2
CASSRHPGEGATEQYF
TGTGCCAGCAGCCGACATCCAGGGGAGGGGGCTACCGAGCAGTACTTC
>TRBJ2-1|NA|NA|TRBV6-1
CASSETVSDYNEQFF
TGTGCCAGCAGTGAGACGGTTTCCGATTACAATGAGCAGTTCTTC
>TRBJ2-6|NA|TRBD1|TRBV7-2
CASSLAQGAGANVLTF
TGTGCCAGCAGCTTAGCACAGGGGGCTGGGGCCAACGTCCTGACTTTC
>TRBJ2-5|NA|TRBD1|TRBV9
CASSVGARGQETQYF
TGTGCCAGCAGCGTAGGAGCCAGGGGGCAAGAGACCCAGTACTTC
>TRBJ1-6|NA|NA|TRBV9
CASSVAGMDSPLHF
TGTGCCAGCAGCGTAGCGGGAATGGATTCACCCCTCCACTTT
>TRBJ1-6|NA|TRBD1|TRBV20-1
CSANRDRGISNNSPLHF
TGCAGTGCTAACCGGGACAGGGGGATTTCTAATAATTCACCCCTCCACTTT
>TRBJ1-2|few|NA|TRBV12-3/TRBV12-4
CASGSNRGALSYGYTF
TGTGCCAGCGGCTCCAACCGTGGGGCGCTGAGCTATGGCTACACCTTC